These T cell receptor beta chains were read from a single sample in a study of T cell repertoires in cytomegalovirus infection. For these receptors, no antigen is known. TCRdb analysed the reads with MiXCR anew, one entry per CDR3 protein. The sample records fewer than 650,000 distinct CDR3 sequences, just under 40% being singletons. The source material was cultured PBMCs, sampled from culture after CMV antigen stimulation. The origin of the receptors is a human donor in good health (CMV status not recorded). Some clones in this sample may be carry-over from other donors' samples. The CDR3 runs from the conserved cysteine through the conserved F or W. A D gene is named only where the DNA matches it firmly. Clone size appears in some rows only: once, few, many, or a class for an expanded clone.

length | J | D | V | size | DNA | CDR3
14 | TRBJ2-7 | NA | TRBV7-2 | many | TGTGCCAGCAGTACCAGGGGAACCTCCTACGAGCAGTACTTC | CASSTRGTSYEQYF
13 | TRBJ1-1 | TRBD1 | TRBV13 | NA | TGTGCCAGCAGGAGACAGGGGACCACTGAAGCTTTCTTT | CASRRQGTTEAFF
14 | TRBJ1-2 | NA | TRBV7-2 | NA | TGTGCCAGCAGCTTAGCGGCCCCCAGATATGGCTACACCTTC | CASSLAAPRYGYTF
18 | TRBJ1-3 | NA | TRBV7-9 | NA | TGTGCCAGCAGCTTAAACTCGGTCACCGCAACTACTGGAAACACCATATATTTT | CASSLNSVTATTGNTIYF
17 | TRBJ2-4 | TRBD2 | TRBV4-1 | few | TGCGCCAGCAGCCAAGGAGGCCAGCGGGGGTTCAAAAACATTCAGTACTTC | CASSQGGQRGFKNIQYF
15 | TRBJ2-6 | TRBD2 | TRBV12-3/TRBV12-4 | few | TGTGCCAGCAGTTTCGGGGGGTTTGGGGCCAACGTCCTGACTTTC | CASSFGGFGANVLTF
13 | TRBJ2-2 | NA | TRBV12-3/TRBV12-4 | NA | TGTGCCAGCATCATTTTTGAGTCAAGGGAGCTGTTTTTT | CASIIFESRELFF
13 | TRBJ2-7 | NA | TRBV4-1 | NA | TGCGCCATCGGCCATGTGCGGACGGGCGAGCAGTACTTC | CAIGHVRTGEQYF
15 | TRBJ1-4 | TRBD1 | TRBV11-2 | NA | TGTGCCAGCAGAAATACCGGGACAGAAAAGGAAAAACTGTTTTTT | CASRNTGTEKEKLFF
14 | TRBJ2-5 | NA | TRBV7-2 | NA | TGTGCCAGCAGCCCCGACGGGGCTTGGGAGACCCAGTACTTC | CASSPDGAWETQYF
16 | TRBJ2-3 | TRBD1 | TRBV12-3/TRBV12-4 | NA | TGTGCCAGCAGTTGGGACAGGGTAAAAGGTGGAGATACGCAGTATTTT | CASSWDRVKGGDTQYF
13 | TRBJ2-7 | NA | TRBV30 | few | TGTGCCTGGAGTCCCGGGCCCCTTTGGGGGCAGTACTTC | CAWSPGPLWGQYF
17 | TRBJ1-2 | TRBD1 | TRBV18 | NA | TGTGCCAGCTCACCAGGGACAGGGTTTTCGGGCTACTATGGCTACACCTTC | CASSPGTGFSGYYGYTF
16 | TRBJ2-3 | NA | TRBV4-2 | NA | TGTGCCAGCAGCCAAGATCAGGGGGGGGTCACAGATACGCAGTATTTT | CASSQDQGGVTDTQYF
13 | TRBJ2-1 | NA | TRBV11-3 | few | TGTGCCAGCAGCTTAGAGGTGCGGGCCGAGCAGTTCTTC | CASSLEVRAEQFF
12 | TRBJ2-1 | TRBD2 | TRBV20-1 | NA | TGCAGTGCTGGACTAGCGCGGAATGAGCAGTTCTTC | CSAGLARNEQFF
15 | TRBJ2-4 | NA | TRBV11-2 | few | TGTGCCAGCAGCCAGGGCCGGGGGGCAAAAAACATTCAGTACTTC | CASSQGRGAKNIQYF
17 | TRBJ2-3 | TRBD2 | TRBV7-2 | NA | TGTGCCAGCAGCTTGAGACCAACTAGCGGGCACACAGATACGCAGTATTTT | CASSLRPTSGHTDTQYF
13 | TRBJ1-1 | NA | TRBV20-1 | few | TGCAGTGCTAGAACTGGTATGAACACTGAAGCTTTCTTT | CSARTGMNTEAFF
15 | TRBJ2-3 | NA | TRBV7-2 | NA | TGTGCCAGCAGCTCGCAGGGGACTAGCACAGATACGCAGTATTTT | CASSSQGTSTDTQYF
14 | TRBJ2-7 | TRBD2 | TRBV10-3 | NA | TGTGCCATCAGGGGACTAGCGGGACGGGACGAGCAGTACTTC | CAIRGLAGRDEQYF
16 | TRBJ2-3 | TRBD2 | TRBV20-1 | once | TGCAGTGCTAGAGATAGGCTAGCGGTTAGCACAGATACGCAGTATTTT | CSARDRLAVSTDTQYF
14 | TRBJ1-4 | NA | TRBV2 | once | TGTGCCAGCAGTGAGTCCAGGGCGGTTGAAAAACTGTTTTTT | CASSESRAVEKLFF
14 | TRBJ2-3 | NA | TRBV7-6 | NA | TGTGCCAGCAGTGTTGGTGGGGGTACAGATACGCAGTATTTT | CASSVGGGTDTQYF
14 | TRBJ2-5 | TRBD1 | TRBV7-2 | NA | TGTGCCAGCAGCCGTGGACAGGAAGTAGGGACCCAGTACTTC | CASSRGQEVGTQYF
14 | TRBJ1-6 | NA | TRBV28 | NA | TGTGCCAGCAGTCACAGGGTGGAAGGATCACCCCTCCACTTT | CASSHRVEGSPLHF
16 | TRBJ1-3 | NA | TRBV6-1 | few | TGTGCCAGCTTGGAGCGCAGTCGCCTCTCTGGAAACACCATATATTTT | CASLERSRLSGNTIYF
15 | TRBJ1-5 | NA | TRBV12-3/TRBV12-4 | many | TGTGCCAGCAGTTTATCCAGGGGTGGCAATCAGCCCCAGCATTTT | CASSLSRGGNQPQHF
15 | TRBJ1-2 | TRBD1 | TRBV7-2 | many | TGTGCCAGCACCCTAGGGACAGGGTTTAACTATGGCTACACCTTC | CASTLGTGFNYGYTF
15 | TRBJ2-5 | NA | TRBV19 | NA | TGTGCCAGTAGTATAGATCTGGGGGACCAAGAGACCCAGTACTTC | CASSIDLGDQETQYF
15 | TRBJ2-6 | NA | TRBV7-2 | NA | TGTGCCAGCAGCCCCGAGACCTCTGGGGCCAACGTCCTGACTTTC | CASSPETSGANVLTF
15 | TRBJ2-1 | TRBD2 | TRBV12-3/TRBV12-4 | NA | TGTGCCAGCACCCGGACTAGCGGGGGTCATAATGAGCAGTTCTTC | CASTRTSGGHNEQFF
15 | TRBJ2-3 | TRBD2 | TRBV7-2 | NA | TGTGCCAGCAGCTCAACTAGCGGCAAAAGAGATACGCAGTATTTT | CASSSTSGKRDTQYF
18 | TRBJ2-7 | TRBD2 | TRBV7-2 | NA | TGTGCCAGCAGCTCCATTAAGGGACTAGCGGGGGCCGTCTACGAGCAGTACTTC | CASSSIKGLAGAVYEQYF
14 | TRBJ2-3 | TRBD2 | TRBV7-2 | NA | TGTGCCAGCAGCTCGATGGCGGGAGAAAATACGCAGTATTTT | CASSSMAGENTQYF
15 | TRBJ2-5 | TRBD2 | TRBV12-3/TRBV12-4 | NA | TGTGCCAGCAGTTTAACTAGCGGGGTATCGGGGACCCAGTACTTC | CASSLTSGVSGTQYF
13 | TRBJ2-7 | TRBD2 | TRBV7-9 | many | TGTGCCAGCACCGCTAGCGGGAGAGGCGAGCAGTACTTC | CASTASGRGEQYF
19 | TRBJ1-6 | NA | TRBV25-1 | NA | TGTGCCAGCAGGCGCGGCGTGGGCAACAGGGACCCCTATAATTCACCCCTCCACTTT | CASRRGVGNRDPYNSPLHF
14 | TRBJ2-7 | TRBD2 | TRBV5-6 | NA | TGTGCCAGCAGCTTCGGGACTAGCGCCTACGAGCAGTACTTC | CASSFGTSAYEQYF
15 | TRBJ1-3 | NA | TRBV6-5 | few | TGTGCCAGCAGTTATAACAGGCGGTCAGGAAACACCATATATTTT | CASSYNRRSGNTIYF
14 | TRBJ2-4 | NA | TRBV5-4 | few | TGTGCCAGCAGCTTAAGGATGGGGTCGGACATTCAGTACTTC | CASSLRMGSDIQYF
13 | TRBJ2-5 | NA | TRBV7-2 | few | TGTGCCAGCAGCAGGGGCTCAGAAGAGACCCAGTACTTC | CASSRGSEETQYF
17 | TRBJ2-1 | TRBD2 | TRBV12-3/TRBV12-4 | NA | TGTGCCAGCAGTCCTCCTAGCGGGAGGGCCCACTACAATGAGCAGTTCTTC | CASSPPSGRAHYNEQFF
15 | TRBJ2-1 | TRBD2 | TRBV5-1 | few | TGCGCCAGCAGCGGGGGACTAGCGGCCGGCAATGAGCAGTTCTTC | CASSGGLAAGNEQFF
15 | TRBJ1-5 | TRBD1 | TRBV7-2 | NA | TGTGCCAGCAGCTTAGTTGGACAGGGGTTTCAGCCCCAGCATTTT | CASSLVGQGFQPQHF
15 | TRBJ2-7 | NA | TRBV2 | NA | TGTGCCAGCTTCCGCCAAGGACCAATATCGCCCGAGCAGTACTTC | CASFRQGPISPEQYF
17 | TRBJ1-2 | TRBD1 | TRBV7-2 | few | TGTGCCAGCAGCTCCAAGGCCTCACAGGGGGGAATCTATGGCTACACCTTC | CASSSKASQGGIYGYTF
16 | TRBJ2-3 | TRBD1 | TRBV7-2 | NA | TGTGCCAGCAGCGCAACCGGGACAGGGCTCACAGATACGCAGTATTTT | CASSATGTGLTDTQYF